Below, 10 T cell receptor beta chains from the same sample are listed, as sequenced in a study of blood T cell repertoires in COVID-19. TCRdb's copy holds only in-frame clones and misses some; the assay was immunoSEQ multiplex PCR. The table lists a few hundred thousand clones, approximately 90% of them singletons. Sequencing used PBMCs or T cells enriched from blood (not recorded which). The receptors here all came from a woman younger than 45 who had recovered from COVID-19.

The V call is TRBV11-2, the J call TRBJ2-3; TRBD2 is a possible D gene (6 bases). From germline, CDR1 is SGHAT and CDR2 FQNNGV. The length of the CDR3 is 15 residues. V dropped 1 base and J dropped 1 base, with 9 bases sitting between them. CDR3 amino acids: CASSLVASGTDTQYF. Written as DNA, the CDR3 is TGTGCCAGCAGCTTAGTTGCTAGCGGCACAGATACGCAGTATTTT.

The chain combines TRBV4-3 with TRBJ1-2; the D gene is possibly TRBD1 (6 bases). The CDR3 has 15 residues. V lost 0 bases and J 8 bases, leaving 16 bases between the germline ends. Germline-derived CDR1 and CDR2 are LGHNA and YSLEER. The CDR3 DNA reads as TGCGCCAGCAGCCAAGATCCGGGGGGGGCGGTCGGCTACACCTTC. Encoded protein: CASSQDPGGAVGYTF.

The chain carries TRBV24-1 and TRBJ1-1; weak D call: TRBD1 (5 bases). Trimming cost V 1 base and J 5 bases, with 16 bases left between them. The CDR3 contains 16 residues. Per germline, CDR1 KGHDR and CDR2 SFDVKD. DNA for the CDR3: TGTGCCACCAGTGATTTCCTCGGACAAAGAGGAACTGAAGCTTTCTTT. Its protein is CATSDFLGQRGTEAFF.

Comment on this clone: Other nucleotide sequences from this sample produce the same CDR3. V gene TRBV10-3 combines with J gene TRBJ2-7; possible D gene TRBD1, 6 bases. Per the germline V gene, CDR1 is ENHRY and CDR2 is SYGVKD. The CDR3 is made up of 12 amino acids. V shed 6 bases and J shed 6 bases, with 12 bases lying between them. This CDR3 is CAISLTGSEQYF. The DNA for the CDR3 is TGTGCCATCAGCCTGACAGGATCCGAGCAGTACTTC.

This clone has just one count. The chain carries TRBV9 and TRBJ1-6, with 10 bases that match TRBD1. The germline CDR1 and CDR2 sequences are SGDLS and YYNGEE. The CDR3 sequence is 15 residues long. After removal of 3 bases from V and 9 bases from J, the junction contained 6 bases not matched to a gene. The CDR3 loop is CASSGDRDRGSPLHF. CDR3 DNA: TGTGCCAGCAGCGGAGACCGGGACAGGGGTTCACCCCTCCACTTT.

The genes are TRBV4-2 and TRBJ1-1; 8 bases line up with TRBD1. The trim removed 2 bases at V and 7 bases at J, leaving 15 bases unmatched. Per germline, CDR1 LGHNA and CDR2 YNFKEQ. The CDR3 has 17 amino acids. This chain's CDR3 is CASSQTRTGRRSSEAFF. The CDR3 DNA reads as TGTGCCAGCAGCCAAACCCGGACAGGGCGACGTAGTAGTGAAGCTTTCTTT.

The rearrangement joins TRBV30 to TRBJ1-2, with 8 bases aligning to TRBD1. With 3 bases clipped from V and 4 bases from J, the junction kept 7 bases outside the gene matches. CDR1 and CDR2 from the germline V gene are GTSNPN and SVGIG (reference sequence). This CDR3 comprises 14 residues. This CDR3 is CAWSLGQGSYGYTF. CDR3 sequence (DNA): TGTGCCTGGAGCCTCGGACAGGGTTCCTATGGCTACACCTTC.

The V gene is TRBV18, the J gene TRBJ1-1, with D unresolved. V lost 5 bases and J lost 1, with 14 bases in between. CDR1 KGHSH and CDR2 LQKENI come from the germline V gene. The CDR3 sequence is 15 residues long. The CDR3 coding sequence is TGTGCCAGCTCATTGGCCGGCGGTTGGAACACTGAAGCTTTCTTT. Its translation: CASSLAGGWNTEAFF.

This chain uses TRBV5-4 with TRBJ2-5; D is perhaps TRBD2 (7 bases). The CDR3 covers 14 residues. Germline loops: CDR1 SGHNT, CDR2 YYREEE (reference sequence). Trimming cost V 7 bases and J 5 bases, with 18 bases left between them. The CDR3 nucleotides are TGTGCCAGCTACCTTGGGGGGGCCATGGAGACCCAGTACTTC. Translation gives CASYLGGAMETQYF.

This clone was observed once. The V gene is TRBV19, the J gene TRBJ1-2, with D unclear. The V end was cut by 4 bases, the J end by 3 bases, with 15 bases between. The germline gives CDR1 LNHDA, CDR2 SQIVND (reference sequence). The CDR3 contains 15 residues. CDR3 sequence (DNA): TGTGCCAGTAGTACATCCGGGGTAGGCGACTATGGCTACACCTTC. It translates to CASSTSGVGDYGYTF.